This T cell receptor beta chain emerged from a study of blood T cell repertoires in COVID-19. The CDR3 extends over 13 amino acids. Germline CDR1 WSHSY, CDR2 SAAADI. The V gene lost 3 bases and the J gene lost 1 base, with 6 bases spanning the gap. Original processing notes: Reference gene primer amplification in the assay estimated nucleated cell counts. This table comes from immunoSEQ multiplex PCR, and its TCRdb copy is limited to in-frame clones, with some not included. From that table come the V and J calls and clone size; the DNA was used to work out D and trimming. Counted here are 95,000 to 120,000 clones, just over 85% occurring once; the ten biggest clones make up less than 2.5%.

This rearrangement joins TRBV10-2 to TRBJ1-1, with D hard to call. This receptor was identified in a human donor in a cohort sampled during active COVID-19. Sequenced: peripheral blood. The DNA of the CDR3 is TGCGCCAGCAGTGAAGGAGCGAACACTGAAGCTTTCTTT. Translation: CASSEGANTEAFF.